What follows describes a single T cell receptor (beta chain). Time point here: peripheral blood 6 weeks after treatment start. The data belong to a study of PD-L1 blockade in urothelial cancer. The protocol was immunoSEQ multiplex PCR, while the TCRdb copy is restricted to in-frame clones and leaves out a portion. Of about 120,000 clones in the sample, 86% were seen once. The material was PBMCs, obtained around atezolizumab (anti-PD-L1) treatment. This clonotype was obtained from a man aged 45-65 years with urothelial cancer.

CDR3 in amino acids: CASSRPTSGGGADTQYF. Written as DNA, the CDR3 is TGCGCCAGCAGCCGGCCCACTAGCGGAGGGGGAGCAGATACGCAGTATTTT. The genes are TRBV5-1 and TRBJ2-3; 8 bases are a match to TRBD2. The germline gives CDR1 SGHRS, CDR2 YFSETQ. The CDR3 is 17 amino acids. With V trimmed by 4 bases and J by 4 bases, 14 bases remained unmatched.